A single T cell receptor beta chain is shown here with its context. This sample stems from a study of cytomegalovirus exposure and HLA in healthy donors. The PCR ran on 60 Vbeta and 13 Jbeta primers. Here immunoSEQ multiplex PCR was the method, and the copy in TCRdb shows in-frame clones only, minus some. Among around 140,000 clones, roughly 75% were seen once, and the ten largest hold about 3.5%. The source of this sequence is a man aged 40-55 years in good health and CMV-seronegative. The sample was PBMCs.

CDR3 in amino acids: CASSPAGTSGGAGEQYF. CDR3 DNA sequence: TGTGCCAGCAGCCCTGCCGGGACTAGCGGGGGGGCAGGCGAGCAGTACTTC. The V call is TRBV5-4, the J call TRBJ2-7; 16 bases match TRBD2. Germline CDR1 and CDR2: SGHNT and YYREEE (reference sequence). J gave up 6 bases and V 4 bases, and 10 bases lay outside the gene matches. CDR3 length equals 17 residues.